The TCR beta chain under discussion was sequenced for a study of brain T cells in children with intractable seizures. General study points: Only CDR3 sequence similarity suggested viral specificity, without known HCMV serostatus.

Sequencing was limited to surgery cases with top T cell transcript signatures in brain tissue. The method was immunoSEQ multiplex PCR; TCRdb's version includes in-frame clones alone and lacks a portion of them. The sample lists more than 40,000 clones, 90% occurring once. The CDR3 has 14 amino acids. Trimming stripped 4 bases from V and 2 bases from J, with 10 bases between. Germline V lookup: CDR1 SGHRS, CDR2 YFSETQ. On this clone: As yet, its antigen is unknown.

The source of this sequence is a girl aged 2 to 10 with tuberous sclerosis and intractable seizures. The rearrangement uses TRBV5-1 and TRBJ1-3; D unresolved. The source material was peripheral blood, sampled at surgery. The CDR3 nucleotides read TGCGCCAGCAGCCTTGGAGGCCCTGGAAACACCATATATTTT. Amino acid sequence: CASSLGGPGNTIYF.